One and the same sample provided the 4 T cell receptor beta chains below, sequenced in a study of beta chain features in type 1 diabetes. Findings and limits, study-wide: Type 1 diabetes patients showed a moderate but significant shortening of TCRB CDR3s in all four CD4+ subsets.

Antigens for these TCRs are unknown. Isolated RNA was reverse transcribed in full, so expressed TCRB transcripts were sequenced. Here immunoSEQ multiplex PCR was the method, and the copy in TCRdb shows in-frame clones only, minus some. The profile shows tens of thousands of clones, around 70% of them singletons. The sequenced sample was Tregs from blood. These receptors came from a woman aged 18-30 years with type 1 diabetes.

The rearrangement links TRBV5-6 to TRBJ2-3; TRBD1 agrees at 8 bases. Germline-derived CDR1 and CDR2 are SGHDT and YYEEEE. With V trimmed by 2 bases and J by 4 bases, 3 bases remained unmatched. The CDR3 is 14 residues long. CDR3 region: CASSFPTGADTQYF. The CDR3 DNA reads as TGTGCCAGCAGCTTCCCGACAGGGGCAGATACGCAGTATTTT.

The chain employs TRBV5-1 and TRBJ2-3; D ambiguous. V was cut by 6 bases and J by 2 bases, with 10 bases left in between. This CDR3 is 13 amino acids long. CDR1 is SGHRS and CDR2 is YFSETQ in the germline V gene. The CDR3 DNA sequence: TGCGCCAGCAATAATGGCCCCACAGATACGCAGTATTTT. Protein product: CASNNGPTDTQYF.

The chain links TRBV15 to TRBJ2-5; D uncertain. In germline, CDR1 is LNHNV, CDR2 YYDKDF (reference sequence). The CDR3 contains 12 residues. V lost 1 base to trimming and J lost 5 bases, with 5 bases between them. CDR3 sequence (DNA): TGTGCCACCAGCAGAGCGGTGGAGACCCAGTACTTC. This gives the protein CATSRAVETQYF.

The V call is TRBV5-1, the J call TRBJ2-3; 13 bases align to TRBD2. The CDR3 consists of 19 residues. V shed 4 bases, J shed 2 bases, and the junction held 13 bases outside the gene matches. Germline CDR1 SGHRS, CDR2 YFSETQ. The CDR3 DNA follows: TGCGCCAGCAGCCCGTTATTGACTAGCGGGGGGCTCTTCACAGATACGCAGTATTTT. Translating it yields CASSPLLTSGGLFTDTQYF.